This T cell receptor (beta chain) was retrieved from a study of T cells in Graves' hyperthyroidism and ophthalmopathy. Study-wide findings and caveats: Before onset, ophthalmopathy was predicted by the model a median roughly six months earlier.

It was approximately 9.4 ml of fresh peripheral blood that supplied the PBMCs. Researchers amplified the TCR beta CDR3 regions from RNA transcripts. Initially, a first-round RT-PCR of the TCR CDR3 employed the HTBI primer set. TCRdb re-analysed the multiplex PCR reads in MiXCR, keeping a single row per CDR3 protein. There are some 570,000 distinct CDR3 sequences in the sample; about a sixth occur only once, and 15% to 20% lies in the top ten. This clonotype was seen a handful of times. Antigen specificity is unknown. The source of this sequence is a woman between 18 and 29 years old with Graves' ophthalmopathy. Sample: blood.

The CDR3 DNA reads TGTGCCTGGGGCCGGGGGGGTGTAGACAATGAGCAGTTCTTC. This gives the protein CAWGRGGVDNEQFF. The chain is built from TRBV30 and TRBJ2-1; TRBD2 matches at 8 bases. Germline CDR1 is GTSNPN and CDR2 is SVGIG (reference sequence). After removal of 5 bases from V and 5 bases from J, the junction contained 8 bases not matched to a gene. The CDR3 sequence is 14 residues long.